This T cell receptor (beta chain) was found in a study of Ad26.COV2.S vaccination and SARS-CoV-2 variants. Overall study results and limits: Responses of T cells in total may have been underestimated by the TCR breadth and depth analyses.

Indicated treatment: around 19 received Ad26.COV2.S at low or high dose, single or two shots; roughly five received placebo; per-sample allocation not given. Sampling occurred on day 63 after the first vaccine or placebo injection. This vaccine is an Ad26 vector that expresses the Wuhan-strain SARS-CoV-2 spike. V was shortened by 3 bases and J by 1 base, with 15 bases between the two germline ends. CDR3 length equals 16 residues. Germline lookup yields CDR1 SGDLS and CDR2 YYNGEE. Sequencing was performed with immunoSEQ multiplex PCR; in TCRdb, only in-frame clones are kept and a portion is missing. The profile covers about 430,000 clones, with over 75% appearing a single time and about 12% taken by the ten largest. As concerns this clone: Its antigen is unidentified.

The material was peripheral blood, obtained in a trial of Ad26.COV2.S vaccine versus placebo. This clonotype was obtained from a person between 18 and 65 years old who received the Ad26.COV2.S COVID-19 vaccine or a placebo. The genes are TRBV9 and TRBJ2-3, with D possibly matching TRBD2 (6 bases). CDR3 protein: CASSASPGTRTDTQYF. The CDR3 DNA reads TGTGCCAGCAGCGCGAGCCCCGGGACTCGCACAGATACGCAGTATTTT.